The TCR beta chain under discussion was sequenced for a study of shared clonotypes between healthy human individuals. Study findings and constraints: Donors were few, which limited the genetic and exposure-history diversity represented.

Details on this clone: What it binds is not known.

TCRdb's table, derived via immunoSEQ multiplex PCR, lists solely in-frame clones and lacks some. The data contain about 560,000 clones, roughly four fifths of them seen just once; the ten biggest clones take up approximately 12%. With 1 base clipped from V and 0 bases from J, the junction kept 9 bases outside the gene matches. CDR1 is SGHVS, CDR2 FNYEAQ, per germline. The CDR3 is 17 residues long. The J gene is TRBJ2-7, the V gene TRBV7-6; TRBD2 aligns across 7 bases. The receptor was isolated from a woman aged 40 to 50 in good health. Some clones in this sample may be carry-over from other donors' samples. Sequencing was done on a sample of PBMCs. The CDR3 loop is CASSLVYPSGVSYEQYF. The CDR3 nucleotides are TGTGCCAGCAGCTTAGTATATCCTAGCGGAGTCTCCTACGAGCAGTACTTC. Full variable domain (outside the CDR3, taken from reference TRBV7-6 and TRBJ2-7): GAGVSQSPRYKVTKRGQDVALRCDPISGHVSLYWYRQALGQGPEFLTYFNYEAQQDKSGLPNDRFSAERPEGSISTLTIQRTEQRDSAMYRCASSLVYPSGVSYEQYFGPGTRLTVT.